A selection of T cell receptor beta chains follows, all from one sample in a study of spatial heterogeneity in lung cancer. TCRdb re-derived calls from the 5' RACE reads in MiXCR, one entry per CDR3 protein. The sample has roughly 18,000 distinct CDR3 sequences, about 6.5% seen once. The material sequenced was lung tumor tissue, taken at surgery. The receptor set was obtained from a female donor with early-stage non-small cell lung cancer. The conserved cysteine and the conserved F or W are not part of the CDR3 here. The D gene is left open where the match is weak.

>TRBD1|TRBV27|TRBJ2-2
ASSYDSPGQGYTGELF
>.|TRBV28|TRBJ2-7
ASSPKYEQY
>.|TRBV7-2|TRBJ2-7
ASSLSSGNYEQY
>.|TRBV7-3|TRBJ2-1
ASSAARGLTFYNEQF
>TRBD1|TRBV6-2/TRBV6-3|TRBJ2-4
ASSSWTGNIQY
>TRBD1|TRBV20-1|TRBJ2-7
SAPGQGGYEQY
>.|TRBV5-1|TRBJ2-7
ASSLASYEQY
>TRBD1|TRBV2|TRBJ1-4
ASSVTGGEKLF
>.|TRBV10-3|TRBJ2-3
AIRGATTDTQY
>.|TRBV5-6|TRBJ2-7
ASSWRTYEQY
>.|TRBV29-1|TRBJ2-3
SVEGGKGADTQY
>.|TRBV20-1|TRBJ2-1
SARDLYEQF
>TRBD1|TRBV29-1|TRBJ1-1
SGQGSMNTEAF
>.|TRBV20-1|TRBJ1-6
SAARAETRNSPLH
>TRBD1|TRBV9|TRBJ1-2
ASSQRQGGYGYT
>.|TRBV7-3|TRBJ1-1
ASSLGGAEAF
>TRBD2|TRBV20-1|TRBJ2-2
SAQRLAGFGELF
>.|TRBV5-1|TRBJ2-3
ASSLPPPALPTDTQY
>TRBD1|TRBV28|TRBJ1-5
ASRGTGGYQPQH
>.|TRBV6-6|TRBJ2-7
ASSYAPRRYEQY
>TRBD2|TRBV9|TRBJ2-1
ASSVQLLAGEQF
>.|TRBV6-2/TRBV6-3|TRBJ2-1
ASSYLGNNEQF
>TRBD1|TRBV6-6|TRBJ1-5
ASSSLDRGRDKPQH
>TRBD2|TRBV12-3/TRBV12-4|TRBJ2-7
ASSHSGGSYEQY
>.|TRBV7-2|TRBJ2-5
ASSRSRGPQETQY
>.|TRBV7-2|TRBJ1-4
ASSLNRDEKLF
>TRBD1|TRBV19|TRBJ1-2
ASSTRDRGRDHGYT
>TRBD1|TRBV7-3|TRBJ2-1
ASSPGQGWDEQF
>.|TRBV6-1|TRBJ2-5
ASSRGAVETQY
>.|TRBV5-1|TRBJ2-1
ASSFGQVARGEQF
>TRBD2|TRBV20-1|TRBJ2-3
SAGQRGGIDTQY
>.|TRBV7-2|TRBJ1-5
ASSPNRDPQPQH
>.|TRBV12-5|TRBJ2-7
ASGLVQAKSSYEQY
>.|TRBV5-1|TRBJ2-2
ASSATPFTGELF
>.|TRBV7-7|TRBJ2-2
ASSLRQTGELF
>TRBD1|TRBV12-3/TRBV12-4|TRBJ1-5
ASTPGQGLQPQH
>.|TRBV23-1|TRBJ2-2
ASSLQGCNTGELF
>TRBD1|TRBV9|TRBJ2-5
ASSDPGQGNAETQY
>TRBD2|TRBV10-3|TRBJ2-2
ATQGLADTGELF
>.|TRBV3-1|TRBJ2-3
ASSPWASTGRTDTQY
>TRBD1|TRBV3-1|TRBJ2-1
ASSRIPGQGAYNEQF
>TRBD2|TRBV5-1|TRBJ2-3
ASSLELAGGTDTQY
>.|TRBV6-5|TRBJ2-6
ASSFGTANVLT
>.|TRBV2|TRBJ2-5
ASTSDQETQY